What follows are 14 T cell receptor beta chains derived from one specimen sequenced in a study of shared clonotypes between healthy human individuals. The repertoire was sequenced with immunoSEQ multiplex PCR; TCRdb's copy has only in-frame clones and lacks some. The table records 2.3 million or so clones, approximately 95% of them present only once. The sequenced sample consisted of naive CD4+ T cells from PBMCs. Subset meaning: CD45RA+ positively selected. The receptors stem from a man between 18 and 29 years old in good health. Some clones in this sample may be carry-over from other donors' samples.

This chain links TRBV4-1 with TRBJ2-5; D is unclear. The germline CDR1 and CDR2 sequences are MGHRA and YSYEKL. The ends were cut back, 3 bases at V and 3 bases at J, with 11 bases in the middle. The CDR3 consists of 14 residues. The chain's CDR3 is CASSQPLSEETQYF. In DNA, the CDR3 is TGCGCCAGCAGCCAGCCTCTTAGTGAAGAGACCCAGTACTTC.

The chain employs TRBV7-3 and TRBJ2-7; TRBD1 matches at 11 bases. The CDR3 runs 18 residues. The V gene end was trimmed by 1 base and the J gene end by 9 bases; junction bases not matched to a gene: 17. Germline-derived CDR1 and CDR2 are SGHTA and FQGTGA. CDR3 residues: CASSLNAPGGTGGLGQYF. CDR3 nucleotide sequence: TGTGCCAGCAGCTTAAATGCCCCCGGCGGGACAGGGGGTCTGGGGCAGTACTTC.

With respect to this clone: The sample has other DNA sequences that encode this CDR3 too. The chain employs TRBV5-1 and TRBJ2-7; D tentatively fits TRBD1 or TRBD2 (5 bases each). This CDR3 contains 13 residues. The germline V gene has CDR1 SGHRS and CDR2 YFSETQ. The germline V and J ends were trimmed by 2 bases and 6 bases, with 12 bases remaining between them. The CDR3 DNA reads TGCGCCAGCAGCTTAGGGACGTCTGGCGAGCAGTACTTC. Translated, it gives CASSLGTSGEQYF.

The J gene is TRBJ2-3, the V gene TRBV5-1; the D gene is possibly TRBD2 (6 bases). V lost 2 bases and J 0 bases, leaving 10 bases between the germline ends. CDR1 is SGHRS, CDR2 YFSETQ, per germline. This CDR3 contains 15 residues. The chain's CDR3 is CASSFGGMSTDTQYF. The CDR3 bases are TGCGCCAGCAGCTTCGGGGGTATGAGCACAGATACGCAGTATTTT. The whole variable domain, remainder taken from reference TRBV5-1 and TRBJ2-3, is KAGVTQTPRYLIKTRGQQVTLSCSPISGHRSVSWYQQTPGQGLQFLFEYFSETQRNKGNFPGRFSGRQFSNSRSEMNVSTLELGDSALYLCASSFGGMSTDTQYFGPGTRLTVL.

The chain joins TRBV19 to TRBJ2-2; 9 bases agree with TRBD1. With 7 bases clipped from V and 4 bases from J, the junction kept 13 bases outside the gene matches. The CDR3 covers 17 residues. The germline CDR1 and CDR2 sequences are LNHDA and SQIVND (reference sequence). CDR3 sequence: CASKIKGTGTSTGELFF. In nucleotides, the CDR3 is TGTGCCAGTAAAATAAAGGGGACAGGGACGTCCACCGGGGAGCTGTTTTTT.

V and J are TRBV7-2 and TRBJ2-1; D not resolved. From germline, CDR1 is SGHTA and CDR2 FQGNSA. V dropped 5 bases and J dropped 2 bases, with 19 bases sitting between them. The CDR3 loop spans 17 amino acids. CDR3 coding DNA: TGTGCCAGCAGCCTCATAGCTGCCGGCCCAGCCTACAATGAGCAGTTCTTC. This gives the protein CASSLIAAGPAYNEQFF.

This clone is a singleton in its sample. In nucleotides, the CDR3 is TGTGCCAGCGGCCTGGGGGGTCGCAATGAGCAGTTCTTC. It specifies CASGLGGRNEQFF. The rearrangement uses TRBV6-5 and TRBJ2-1; the D gene is possibly TRBD2 (6 bases). This CDR3 is 13 amino acids long. Germline V gives CDR1 MNHEY, CDR2 SVGAGI. Trimming took 8 bases from V and 6 from J, leaving 14 bases between them.

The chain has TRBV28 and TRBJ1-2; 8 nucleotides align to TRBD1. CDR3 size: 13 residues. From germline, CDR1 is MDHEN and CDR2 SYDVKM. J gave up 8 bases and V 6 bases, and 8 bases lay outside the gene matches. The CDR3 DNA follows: TGTGCCAGCAGCTTCGGGACAGGCGGGGGCTACACCTTC. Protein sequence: CASSFGTGGGYTF.

The CDR3: CASSDGTGPQYF. CDR3 in DNA: TGTGCCAGCAGCGACGGGACAGGCCCCCAGTATTTT. This chain connects TRBV5-4 to TRBJ2-3; 8 bases agree with TRBD1. Germline CDR1 is SGHNT and CDR2 is YYREEE (reference sequence). V gave up 4 bases and J gave up 12 bases; unmatched junction bases: 7. The CDR3 runs to 12 residues. Filled out from reference TRBV5-4 and TRBJ2-3, the complete variable domain reads ETGVTQSPTHLIKTRGQQVTLRCSSQSGHNTVSWYQQALGQGPQFIFQYYREEENGRGNFPPRFSGLQFPNYSSELNVNALELDDSALYLCASSDGTGPQYFGPGTRLTVL.

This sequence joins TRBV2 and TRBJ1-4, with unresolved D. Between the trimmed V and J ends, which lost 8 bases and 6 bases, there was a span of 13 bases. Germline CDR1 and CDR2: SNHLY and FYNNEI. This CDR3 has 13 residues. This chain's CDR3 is CASSLIIYEKLFF. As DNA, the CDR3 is TGTGCCAGCTCGTTAATAATATATGAAAAACTGTTTTTT. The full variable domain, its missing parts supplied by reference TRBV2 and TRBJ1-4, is EPEVTQTPSHQVTQMGQEVILRCVPISNHLYFYWYRQILGQKVEFLVSFYNNEISEKSEIFDDQFSVERPDGSNFTLKIRSTKLEDSAMYFCASSLIIYEKLFFGSGTQLSVL.

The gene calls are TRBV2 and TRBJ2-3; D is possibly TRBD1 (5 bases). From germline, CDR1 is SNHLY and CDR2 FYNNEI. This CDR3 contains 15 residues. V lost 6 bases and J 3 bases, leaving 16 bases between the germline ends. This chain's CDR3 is CASRAEGHPTDTQYF. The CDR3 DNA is TGTGCCAGCAGGGCTGAAGGACACCCAACAGATACGCAGTATTTT. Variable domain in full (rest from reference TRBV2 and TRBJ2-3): EPEVTQTPSHQVTQMGQEVILRCVPISNHLYFYWYRQILGQKVEFLVSFYNNEISEKSEIFDDQFSVERPDGSNFTLKIRSTKLEDSAMYFCASRAEGHPTDTQYFGPGTRLTVL.

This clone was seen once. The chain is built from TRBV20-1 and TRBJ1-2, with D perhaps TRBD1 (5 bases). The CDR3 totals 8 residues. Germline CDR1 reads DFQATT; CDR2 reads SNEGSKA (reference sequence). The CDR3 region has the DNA TGCAAGGGGTATGGCTACACCTTC. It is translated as CKGYGYTF.

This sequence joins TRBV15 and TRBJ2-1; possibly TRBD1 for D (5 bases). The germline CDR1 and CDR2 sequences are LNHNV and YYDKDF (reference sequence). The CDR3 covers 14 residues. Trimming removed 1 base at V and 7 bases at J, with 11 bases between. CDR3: CATSRVLTDNEQFF. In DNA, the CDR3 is TGTGCCACCAGCAGAGTTTTGACAGATAATGAGCAGTTCTTC. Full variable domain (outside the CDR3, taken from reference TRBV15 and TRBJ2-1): DAMVIQNPRYQVTQFGKPVTLSCSQTLNHNVMYWYQQKSSQAPKLLFHYYDKDFNNEADTPDNFQSRRPNTSFCFLDIRSPGLGDTAMYLCATSRVLTDNEQFFGPGTRLTVL.

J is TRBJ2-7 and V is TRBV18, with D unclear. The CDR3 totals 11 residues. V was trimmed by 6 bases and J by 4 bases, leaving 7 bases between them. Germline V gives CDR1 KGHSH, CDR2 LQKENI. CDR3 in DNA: TGTGCCAGCTCCGCCCAGTACGAGCAGTACTTC. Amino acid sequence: CASSAQYEQYF.